The clone carrying this TCR beta chain was seen more than once but under ten times. The sample is drawn from a study of blood T cells in healthy people across ages. This CDR3 region has 11 residues. The V segment lost 4 bases and the J segment 7 bases; nucleotides outside the gene matches: 0. The V gene's germline CDR1 is DFQATT and CDR2 SNEGSKA (reference sequence). The authors ran a second PCR of 7 to 11 cycles using a sample-barcoded 5' primer and a J-beta primer mix. Each CDR3 protein gets one entry after TCRdb re-called the 5' RACE reads with MiXCR. In the table there are roughly 2 million distinct CDR3 sequences, around 48% of which are singletons.

This receptor was taken from a woman aged 40-49 years in good health. The rearrangement joins TRBV20-1 to TRBJ2-1; 8 bases fit TRBD1. Material: blood. Here the CDR3 reads CSANRGNEQFF. CDR3 in DNA: TGCAGTGCTAACAGGGGGAATGAGCAGTTCTTC.